These 21 T cell receptor beta chains were all obtained from the same sample, sequenced in a study of regulatory T cells in long-lasting Graves disease. CDR3-region Arm-PCR and iRepertoire HTBI primers produced the TCR beta libraries. TCRdb re-called the multiplex PCR reads through MiXCR, storing one row per CDR3 protein. Counted here are about 440,000 distinct CDR3 sequences, over 15% occurring once; the ten biggest clones make up about 23%. As for time point: newly diagnosed GD, antithyroid drugs for less than 3 months. Following extraction of RNA from PBMCs, that RNA was used to make the TCR library. This same sample was also taken into another study, of T cells in Graves' hyperthyroidism and ophthalmopathy.

Sequences were derived from peripheral blood mononuclear cells (PBMCs), sampled at new diagnosis, from a patient treated with antithyroid drugs. These receptors were collected from a young woman with Graves disease.

This clonotype was seen ten or more times. The rearrangement joins TRBV6-5 to TRBJ1-2; D perhaps matches TRBD1 (6 bases). The CDR3 has 15 amino acids. CDR1 MNHEY and CDR2 SVGAGI come from the germline V gene. Trimming stripped 0 bases from V and 2 bases from J, with 10 bases between. CDR3 amino acids: CASSYSDSRNYGYTF. In DNA, the CDR3 is TGTGCCAGCAGTTACTCGGACAGTAGAAACTATGGCTACACCTTC.

This clonotype came up many times. The chain is built from TRBV11-2 and TRBJ2-7; TRBD2 agrees at 8 bases. V was clipped by 4 bases and J by 6 bases; unmatched bases: 2. This CDR3 comprises 12 residues. Germline CDR1 SGHAT, CDR2 FQNNGV. This CDR3 is CASSSGGGEQYF. The CDR3 nucleotides are TGTGCCAGCAGCTCGGGAGGGGGCGAGCAGTACTTC.

This clonotype was counted at least ten times. V gene TRBV7-2 combines with J gene TRBJ2-1, with D perhaps matching TRBD1 or TRBD2 (5 bases each). The CDR3 sequence is 15 residues long. V was pared by 3 bases and J by 7 bases, with 16 bases between. Germline V gene lookup returns CDR1 SGHTA and CDR2 FQGNSA. This chain's CDR3 is CASSFIGTLGNEQFF. The DNA of the CDR3 is TGTGCCAGCAGCTTTATCGGGACCCTTGGGAATGAGCAGTTCTTC.

In this sample, this clonotype turned up many times. The CDR3 coding sequence is TGTGCCAGCAAGGAGGGAACGGACACTGAAGCTTTCTTT. It codes for CASKEGTDTEAFF. V and J are TRBV2 and TRBJ1-1; D not resolved. This CDR3 contains 13 residues. Per the germline V gene, CDR1 is SNHLY and CDR2 is FYNNEI. The ends were cut back, 7 bases at V and 3 bases at J, with 12 bases in the middle.

This clonotype was found once. An end of the junction does not agree with germline; a read error may underlie this. The chain is built from TRBV11-1 and TRBJ2-7; TRBD1 might be the D (6 bases). CDR1 is SGHAT and CDR2 is FQDESV in the germline V gene (reference sequence). The CDR3 sequence is 15 residues long. The CDR3 DNA reads TGCGCCAGCAGCCAAGGGTTAACAGGGACCTACGAGCAGTACTTC. This codes for CASSQGLTGTYEQYF. Full variable domain (outside the CDR3, taken from reference TRBV11-1 and TRBJ2-7): EAEVAQSPRYKITEKSQAVAFWCDPISGHATLYWYRQILGQGPELLVQFQDESVVDDSQLPKDRFSAERLKGVDSTLKIQPAELGDSAMYLCASSQGLTGTYEQYFGPGTRLTVT.

The chain has TRBV19 and TRBJ2-2, with 8 bases that match TRBD2. V gave up 3 bases and J gave up 5 bases; unmatched junction bases: 8. CDR1 is LNHDA and CDR2 is SQIVND in the germline V gene (reference sequence). The CDR3 is 16 residues long. CDR3 DNA sequence: TGTGCCAGTAGTATGCGAGCGGGAGTCCTTACCGGGGAGCTGTTTTTT. As protein: CASSMRAGVLTGELFF.

The table lists this clonotype with many counts. V is TRBV7-2 and J is TRBJ2-1, with a weak D call TRBD2 (6 bases). CDR1 SGHTA and CDR2 FQGNSA come from the germline V gene. Trimming took off 1 base at V and 0 bases at J, with 10 bases between the two ends. This CDR3 contains 16 residues. The CDR3 bases are TGTGCCAGCAGCTTAGTGGCGGGAAACTCCTACAATGAGCAGTTCTTC. Protein: CASSLVAGNSYNEQFF. Full variable domain (remainder filled in from reference TRBV7-2 and TRBJ2-1): GAGVSQSPSNKVTEKGKDVELRCDPISGHTALYWYRQSLGQGLEFLIYFQGNSAPDKSGLPSDRFSAERTGGSVSTLTIQRTQQEDSAVYLCASSLVAGNSYNEQFFGPGTRLTVL.

The CDR3, as DNA: TGTGCCAGCAGCATCGGCCCGACCACCGGGGAGCTGTTTTTT. It specifies CASSIGPTTGELFF. The rearrangement uses TRBV5-6 and TRBJ2-2; the D is unclear. The CDR3 runs to 14 residues. Germline V gene data show CDR1 as SGHDT and CDR2 as YYEEEE. Trimming took off 4 bases at V and 4 bases at J, with 11 bases between the two ends.

The rearrangement joins TRBV19 to TRBJ1-1; D remains ambiguous. Looked up from germline, CDR1 is LNHDA and CDR2 is SQIVND (reference sequence). This CDR3 comprises 14 residues. V dropped 1 base and J dropped 1 base, with 7 bases sitting between them. CDR3: CASSIVGENTEAFF. The CDR3 coding sequence is TGTGCCAGTAGTATAGTTGGGGAGAACACTGAAGCTTTCTTT. Full variable domain (outside the CDR3, taken from reference TRBV19 and TRBJ1-1): DGGITQSPKYLFRKEGQNVTLSCEQNLNHDAMYWYRQDPGQGLRLIYYSQIVNDFQKGDIAEGYSVSREKKESFPLTVTSAQKNPTAFYLCASSIVGENTEAFFGQGTRLTVV.

This clonotype appeared many times. The rearrangement joins TRBV2 to TRBJ2-3, with a possible D match to TRBD2 (6 bases). CDR3 length: 13 amino acids. CDR1 and CDR2 from the germline V gene are SNHLY and FYNNEI. With 4 bases removed from V and 2 bases from J, the gap between germline ends came to 7 bases. This chain's CDR3 is CASSGDFTDTQYF. DNA of the CDR3: TGTGCCAGCAGTGGGGACTTCACAGATACGCAGTATTTT. Full variable domain (remainder filled in from reference TRBV2 and TRBJ2-3): EPEVTQTPSHQVTQMGQEVILRCVPISNHLYFYWYRQILGQKVEFLVSFYNNEISEKSEIFDDQFSVERPDGSNFTLKIRSTKLEDSAMYFCASSGDFTDTQYFGPGTRLTVL.

This clonotype occurred many times. This chain uses TRBV11-2 with TRBJ2-7, with a possible D match to TRBD1 (6 bases). Germline V gene sequence: CDR1 SGHAT, CDR2 FQNNGV. Trimming cost V 3 bases and J 1 base, with 13 bases left between them. There are 15 residues in the CDR3. In DNA, the CDR3 is TGTGCCAGCAGCTTGCAGGGACAAGGTTCCTACGAGCAGTACTTC. Translation gives CASSLQGQGSYEQYF.

This chain connects TRBV4-1 to TRBJ2-7; a weak D match, TRBD2 (6 bases). V was shortened by 4 bases and J by 6 bases, with 13 bases between the two germline ends. This CDR3 contains 13 residues. CDR1 is MGHRA and CDR2 is YSYEKL in the germline V gene. This CDR3 reads CASSREGTSEQYF. Written as DNA, the CDR3 is TGCGCCAGCAGCCGCGAAGGGACTTCCGAGCAGTACTTC.

There are many counts of this clonotype. The V gene is TRBV27, the J gene TRBJ1-2, with D possibly matching TRBD1 (6 bases). V lost 0 bases and J lost 0, with 20 bases in between. CDR3 length: 19 residues. Germline V gives CDR1 MNHEY, CDR2 SMNVEV (reference sequence). The CDR3 DNA reads as TGTGCCAGCAGTTTATCGCCGGCATCTCAGGGGCCCGCTAACTATGGCTACACCTTC. This translates into CASSLSPASQGPANYGYTF.

The gene calls are TRBV2 and TRBJ2-6; maybe TRBD1 (5 bases). Between the trimmed V and J ends, which lost 1 base and 0 bases, there was a span of 22 bases. CDR3 length: 21 amino acids. The V gene's germline CDR1 is SNHLY and CDR2 FYNNEI. CDR3 residues: CASSEVWPQGTEPSGANVLTF. CDR3 DNA: TGTGCCAGCAGTGAAGTCTGGCCCCAGGGAACGGAACCCTCTGGGGCCAACGTCCTGACTTTC.

This clonotype was found many times. The V call is TRBV2, the J call TRBJ2-5; D may be TRBD1 or TRBD2 (5 bases each). Germline V CDR1 and CDR2: SNHLY, FYNNEI. CDR3 length equals 11 residues. V lost 9 bases, J lost 6 bases, and 11 bases lay in between. CDR3 sequence (DNA): TGTGCCAGTAGCCCGGGGCAGACCCAGTACTTC. Translating gives CASSPGQTQYF.

For the CDR3, the DNA is TGTGCCAGCAGCTTTAGTAGGTCCAAAACTAACCCGGGGGAGCTGTTTTTT. Translating gives CASSFSRSKTNPGELFF. The chain combines TRBV9 with TRBJ2-2; D unresolved. The V and J ends lost 4 bases and 8 bases respectively, with 24 bases between them. Germline V CDR1 and CDR2: SGDLS, YYNGEE. The CDR3 sequence is 17 residues long.

This clonotype was detected a few times. The chain links TRBV6-1 to TRBJ2-7, with D possibly TRBD1 on 6 matching bases. Germline CDR1 reads MNHNS; CDR2 reads SASEGT. The CDR3 covers 13 residues. With 5 bases removed from V and 4 bases from J, the gap between germline ends came to 12 bases. The CDR3: CASSRQEIYEQYF. In nucleotides, the CDR3 is TGTGCCAGCAGTCGACAGGAGATTTACGAGCAGTACTTC.

This clonotype occurred many times. The rearrangement joins TRBV13 to TRBJ2-5; 8 bases match TRBD2. V gave up 4 bases and J gave up 5 bases; unmatched junction bases: 12. Germline V gene lookup returns CDR1 PRHDT and CDR2 FYEKMQ (reference sequence). The CDR3 sequence is 16 residues long. As DNA, the CDR3 is TGTGCCAGCAGCTCGGGACTAGTTGGAAGGCTGGAGACCCAGTACTTC. It yields the protein CASSSGLVGRLETQYF.

In its sample, this clonotype was seen many times. The chain couples TRBV27 to TRBJ2-7; 9 bases fit TRBD1. Trimming at V came to 4 bases and at J to 0 bases, leaving 4 bases not matched to a gene. Germline CDR1 is MNHEY and CDR2 is SMNVEV (reference sequence). CDR3 size: 15 residues. CDR3 region: CASSWTGAPSYEQYF. The CDR3 coding sequence is TGTGCCAGCAGTTGGACAGGGGCCCCCTCCTACGAGCAGTACTTC.

This clonotype has a count of ten or more. V is TRBV6-1 and J is TRBJ2-5; TRBD2 aligns across 9 bases. CDR1 and CDR2 (germline): MNHNS, SASEGT. Unmatched junction bases numbered 7, after V lost 6 bases and J lost 5 bases. The CDR3 is 14 amino acids. CDR3 in amino acids: CASRIAGVSETQYF. As DNA, the CDR3 is TGTGCCAGCAGAATAGCGGGAGTATCGGAGACCCAGTACTTC.

This clonotype was counted ten times or more. This chain connects TRBV20-1 to TRBJ2-7; D may be TRBD2 (5 bases). This CDR3 spans 13 amino acids. Germline values: CDR1 DFQATT, CDR2 SNEGSKA (reference sequence). The V and J ends lost 6 bases and 1 base respectively, with 13 bases between them. The CDR3 sequence: CSADRTESYEQYF. CDR3 bases: TGCAGTGCAGACCGGACTGAATCCTACGAGCAGTACTTC.